The clone carrying this TCR beta chain was seen just once. Trimming stripped 3 bases from V and 0 bases from J, with 14 bases between. Germline CDR1 MNHEY, CDR2 SVGAGI. CDR3 length equals 16 residues. The sample is drawn from a study of blood T cell repertoires in COVID-19. Overall study: Sites in the United States, Italy and Spain provided acute and convalescent COVID-19 samples. The cDNA or gDNA used as material had been derived from T cells, B-cell-depleted T cells, or PBMCs.

As handled by the study authors: Nucleated cell counts were estimated from reference gene primer amplification. The data were produced by immunoSEQ multiplex PCR, yet TCRdb's version contains in-frame clones alone and is incomplete. V and J calls and clone size are copied from that table; D and trimming were computed from the DNA. The table has 100,000 or so clones, over 75% seen once. The specimen sequenced was peripheral blood. The TCR originated in a woman of 80 years or more with acute or convalescent COVID-19. The V and J genes are TRBV6-5 and TRBJ1-1; D gene unclear. CDR3 residues: CASSYFPGGVNTEAFF. The CDR3 DNA sequence: TGTGCCAGCAGTTATTTCCCCGGAGGCGTGAACACTGAAGCTTTCTTT.